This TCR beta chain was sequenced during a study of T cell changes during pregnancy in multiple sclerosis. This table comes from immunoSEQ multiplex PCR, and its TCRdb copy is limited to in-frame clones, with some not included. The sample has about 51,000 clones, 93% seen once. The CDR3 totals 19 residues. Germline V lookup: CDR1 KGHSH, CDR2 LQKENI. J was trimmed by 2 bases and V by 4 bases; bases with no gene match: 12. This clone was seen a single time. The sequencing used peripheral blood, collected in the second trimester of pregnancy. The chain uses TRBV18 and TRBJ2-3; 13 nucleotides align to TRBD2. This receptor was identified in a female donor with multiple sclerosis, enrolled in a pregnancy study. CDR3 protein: CASSLLAGTSGISTDTQYF. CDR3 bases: TGTGCCAGCTCACTCCTGGCCGGGACTAGCGGGATTTCCACAGATACGCAGTATTTT.